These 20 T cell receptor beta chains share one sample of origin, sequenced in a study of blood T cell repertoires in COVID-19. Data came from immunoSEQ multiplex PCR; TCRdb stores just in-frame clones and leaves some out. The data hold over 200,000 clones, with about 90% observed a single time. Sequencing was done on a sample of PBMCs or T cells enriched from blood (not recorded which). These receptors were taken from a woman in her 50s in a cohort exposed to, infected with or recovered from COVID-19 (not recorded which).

CDR3 nucleotides: TGTGCCAGCAGCCCACGGGCCTACGAGCAGTACTTC. It is translated as CASSPRAYEQYF. This chain joins TRBV11-2 and TRBJ2-7, with unresolved D. Germline V gene lookup returns CDR1 SGHAT and CDR2 FQNNGV. The germline V and J ends were trimmed by 5 bases and 2 bases, with 7 bases remaining between them. This CDR3 region has 12 residues.

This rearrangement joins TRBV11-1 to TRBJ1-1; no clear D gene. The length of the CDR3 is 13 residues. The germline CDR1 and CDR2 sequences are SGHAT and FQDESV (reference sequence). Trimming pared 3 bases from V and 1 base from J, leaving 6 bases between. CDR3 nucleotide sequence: TGTGCCAGCAGCTTCCACTCGAACACTGAAGCTTTCTTT. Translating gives CASSFHSNTEAFF.

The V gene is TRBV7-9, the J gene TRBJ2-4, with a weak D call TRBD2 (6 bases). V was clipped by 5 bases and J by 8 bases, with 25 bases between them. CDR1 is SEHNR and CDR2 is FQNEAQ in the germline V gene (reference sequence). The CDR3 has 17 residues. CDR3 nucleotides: TGTGCCAGCAGCCCGGGGCGGGGTGGGCTTTCAGGTCACATTCAGTACTTC. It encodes CASSPGRGGLSGHIQYF.

CDR3 bases: TGTGCCAGCAGTCAAAGCGGGGGGGCCGCCGAGACCCAGTACTTC. Translation gives CASSQSGGAAETQYF. This chain links TRBV6-5 with TRBJ2-5, with 10 positions matching TRBD2. V shed 5 bases, J shed 5 bases, and the junction held 8 bases outside the gene matches. This CDR3 has 15 amino acids. Per the germline V gene, CDR1 is MNHEY and CDR2 is SVGAGI.

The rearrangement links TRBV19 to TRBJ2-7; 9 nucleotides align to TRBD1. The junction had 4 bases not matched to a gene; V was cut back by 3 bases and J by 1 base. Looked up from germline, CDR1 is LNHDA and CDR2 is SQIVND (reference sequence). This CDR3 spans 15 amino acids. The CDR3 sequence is CASSIGTGYSYEQYF. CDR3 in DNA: TGTGCCAGTAGTATCGGGACAGGGTATTCCTACGAGCAGTACTTC. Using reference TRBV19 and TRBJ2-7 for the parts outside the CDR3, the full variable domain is DGGITQSPKYLFRKEGQNVTLSCEQNLNHDAMYWYRQDPGQGLRLIYYSQIVNDFQKGDIAEGYSVSREKKESFPLTVTSAQKNPTAFYLCASSIGTGYSYEQYFGPGTRLTVT.

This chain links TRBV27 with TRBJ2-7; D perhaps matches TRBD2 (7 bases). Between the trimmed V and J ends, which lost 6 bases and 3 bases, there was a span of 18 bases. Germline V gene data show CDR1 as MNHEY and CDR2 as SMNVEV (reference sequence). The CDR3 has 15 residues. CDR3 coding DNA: TGTGCCAGCAGAACTTTGGAGGGGGGGGGCTACGAGCAGTACTTC. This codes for CASRTLEGGGYEQYF.

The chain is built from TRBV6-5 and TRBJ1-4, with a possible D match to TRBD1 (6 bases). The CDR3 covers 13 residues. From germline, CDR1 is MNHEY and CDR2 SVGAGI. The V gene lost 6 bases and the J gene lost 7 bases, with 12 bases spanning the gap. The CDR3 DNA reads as TGTGCCAGCAGGAAGCAGGGGTTTGAAAAACTGTTTTTT. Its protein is CASRKQGFEKLFF.

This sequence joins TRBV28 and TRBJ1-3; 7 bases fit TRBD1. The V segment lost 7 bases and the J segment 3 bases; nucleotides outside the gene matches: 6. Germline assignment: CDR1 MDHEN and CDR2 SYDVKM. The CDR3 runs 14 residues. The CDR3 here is CASIEGALGNTIYF. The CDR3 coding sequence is TGTGCCAGCATCGAGGGGGCGCTTGGAAACACCATATATTTT.

CDR3 sequence (DNA): TGTGCCAGCAGTTTTAGCGGGCCCCAGCATTTT. Translation gives CASSFSGPQHF. The chain links TRBV12-3 or TRBV12-4 to TRBJ1-5; D call uncertain. There are 11 residues in the CDR3. The V end was cut by 3 bases, the J end by 9 bases, with 6 bases between.

As DNA, the CDR3 is TGTGCCAGCTCAACGCTTCCCCCTAGCGGGGGGACCCAAGAGACCCAGTACTTC. Encoded protein: CASSTLPPSGGTQETQYF. The chain links TRBV18 to TRBJ2-5, with 11 bases lining up with TRBD2. The CDR3 has 18 amino acids. Germline CDR1 reads KGHSH; CDR2 reads LQKENI. V lost 5 bases, J lost 1 base, and 12 bases stayed unmatched.

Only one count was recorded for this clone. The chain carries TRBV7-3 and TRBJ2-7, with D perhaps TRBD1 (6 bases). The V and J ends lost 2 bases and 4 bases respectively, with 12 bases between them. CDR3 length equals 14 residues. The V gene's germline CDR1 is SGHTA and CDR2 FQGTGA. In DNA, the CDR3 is TGTGCCAGCAGCTTAGGGCCAGGGGAGTACGAGCAGTACTTC. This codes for CASSLGPGEYEQYF. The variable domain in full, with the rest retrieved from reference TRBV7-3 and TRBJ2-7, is GAGVSQTPSNKVTEKGKYVELRCDPISGHTALYWYRQSLGQGPEFLIYFQGTGAADDSGLPNDRFFAVRPEGSVSTLKIQRTERGDSAVYLCASSLGPGEYEQYFGPGTRLTVT.

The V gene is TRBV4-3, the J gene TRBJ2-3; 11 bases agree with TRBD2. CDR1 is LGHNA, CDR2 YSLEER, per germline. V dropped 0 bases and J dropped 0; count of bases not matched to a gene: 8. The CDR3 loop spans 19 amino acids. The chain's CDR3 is CASSQDLAGGTTSTDTQYF. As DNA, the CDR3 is TGCGCCAGCAGCCAAGATCTAGCGGGGGGTACGACTAGCACAGATACGCAGTATTTT.

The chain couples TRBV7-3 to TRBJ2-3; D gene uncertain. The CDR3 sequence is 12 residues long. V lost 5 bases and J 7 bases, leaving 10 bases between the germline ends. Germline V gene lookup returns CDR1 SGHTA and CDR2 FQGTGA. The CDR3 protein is CASSQAGNTQYF. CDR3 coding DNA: TGTGCCAGCAGCCAGGCAGGAAATACGCAGTATTTT.

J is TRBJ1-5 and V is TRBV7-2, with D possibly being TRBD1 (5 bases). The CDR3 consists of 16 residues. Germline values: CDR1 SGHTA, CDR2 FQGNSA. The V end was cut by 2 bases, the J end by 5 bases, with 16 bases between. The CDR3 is CASSLWGGFRDQPQHF. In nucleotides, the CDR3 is TGTGCCAGCAGCTTATGGGGGGGGTTCCGGGATCAGCCCCAGCATTTT.

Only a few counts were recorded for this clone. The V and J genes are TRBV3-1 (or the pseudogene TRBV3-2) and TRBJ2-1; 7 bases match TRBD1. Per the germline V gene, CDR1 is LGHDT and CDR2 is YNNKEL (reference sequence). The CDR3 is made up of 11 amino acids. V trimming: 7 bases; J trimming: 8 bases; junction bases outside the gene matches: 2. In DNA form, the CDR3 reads TGTGCCAGCAAGACAGGGCATGAGCAGTTCTTC. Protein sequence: CASKTGHEQFF.

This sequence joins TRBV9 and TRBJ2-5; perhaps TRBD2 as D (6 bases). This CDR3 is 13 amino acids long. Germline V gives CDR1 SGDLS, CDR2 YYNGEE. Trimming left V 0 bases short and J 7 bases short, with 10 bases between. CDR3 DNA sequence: TGTGCCAGCAGCGTAGGCGGGGACGGGACCCAGTACTTC. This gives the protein CASSVGGDGTQYF.

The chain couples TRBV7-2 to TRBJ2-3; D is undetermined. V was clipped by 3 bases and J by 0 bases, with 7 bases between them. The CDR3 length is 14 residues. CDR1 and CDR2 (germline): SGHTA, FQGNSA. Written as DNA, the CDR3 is TGTGCCAGCAGCTTCGGTCCTAGCACAGATACGCAGTATTTT. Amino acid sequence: CASSFGPSTDTQYF. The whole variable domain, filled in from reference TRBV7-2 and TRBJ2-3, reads GAGVSQSPSNKVTEKGKDVELRCDPISGHTALYWYRQSLGQGLEFLIYFQGNSAPDKSGLPSDRFSAERTGGSVSTLTIQRTQQEDSAVYLCASSFGPSTDTQYFGPGTRLTVL.

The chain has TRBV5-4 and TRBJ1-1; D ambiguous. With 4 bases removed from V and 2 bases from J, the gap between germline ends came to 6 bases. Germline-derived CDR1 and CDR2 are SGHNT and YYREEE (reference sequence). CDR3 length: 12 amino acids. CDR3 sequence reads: CASSPLNTEAFF. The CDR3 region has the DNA TGTGCCAGCAGCCCGTTAAACACTGAAGCTTTCTTT.

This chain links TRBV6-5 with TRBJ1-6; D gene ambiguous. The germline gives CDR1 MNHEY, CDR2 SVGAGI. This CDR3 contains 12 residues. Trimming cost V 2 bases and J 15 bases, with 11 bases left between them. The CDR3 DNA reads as TGTGCCAGCAGTTACAGATTTCAGGTCCTCCACTTT. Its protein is CASSYRFQVLHF.

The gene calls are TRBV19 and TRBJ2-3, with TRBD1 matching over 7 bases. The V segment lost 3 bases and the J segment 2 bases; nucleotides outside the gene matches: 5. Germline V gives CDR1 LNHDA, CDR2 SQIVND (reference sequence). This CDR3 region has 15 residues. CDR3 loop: CASSIEGTDTDTQYF. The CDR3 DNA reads TGTGCCAGTAGTATTGAGGGGACAGACACAGATACGCAGTATTTT.